This is a list of T cell receptor beta chains from one sample in a study of patients and donors after allogeneic stem cell transplantation. Each CDR3 protein gets one entry after TCRdb re-called the RT-PCR reads with MiXCR. The table includes about 960,000 distinct CDR3 sequences, roughly 17% detected once. The sequenced sample was blood, either unsorted or a sorted T cell fraction (not recorded which). The receptors come from a human donor who was either an allogeneic HSCT recipient or a stem cell or donor lymphocyte infusion donor (not recorded which). It is not recorded whose cells these are; they may come from a transplant donor. Each CDR3 is given with its conserved first and last residue. Each record gives: D gene, J gene, clone size, V gene, CDR3 DNA, CDR3 protein. D genes are given only for firm matches. Clone size appears in some rows only: once, few, many, or a class for an expanded clone.

>NA|TRBJ2-3|many|TRBV20-1
TGCAGTGCTAGCGTTACAGATACGCAGTATTTT
CSASVTDTQYF
>NA|TRBJ2-5|few|TRBV9
TGTGCCAGCAGCCCGACAGTCGTAAGTTTCCAAGAGACCCAGTACTTC
CASSPTVVSFQETQYF
>NA|TRBJ1-5|many|TRBV12-3/TRBV12-4
TGTGCCAGCAGTTTAGTTATGGGGGCGGCAGGGCTGGATCAGCCCCAGCATTTT
CASSLVMGAAGLDQPQHF
>NA|TRBJ2-1|many|TRBV10-3
TGTGCCATCAGTGAAATGGGGCGAAATGAGCAGTTCTTC
CAISEMGRNEQFF
>NA|TRBJ2-5|NA|TRBV30
TGTGCCTGGTTCCAGGGGAGAGAGACCCAGTACTTC
CAWFQGRETQYF
>TRBD1|TRBJ2-1|NA|TRBV28
TGTGCCAGCAAAGGGACAGCTTACAATGAGCAGTTCTTC
CASKGTAYNEQFF
>TRBD1|TRBJ2-2|few|TRBV2
TGTGCCACCGGGACAGGCTACACCGGGGAGCTGTTTTTT
CATGTGYTGELFF
>NA|TRBJ1-2|few|TRBV7-2
TGTGCCAGCAGCTTCGAGGTTAGGACAGCCGAAGGCTACACCTTC
CASSFEVRTAEGYTF
>TRBD2|TRBJ2-7|few|TRBV11-2
TGTGCCAGCAGCTCAGAAGTCGGACTAGCGGGTATCTCCTACGAGCAGTACTTC
CASSSEVGLAGISYEQYF
>NA|TRBJ2-7|NA|TRBV5-1
TGCGCCAGCAGCTCTGGTGGGCCCCGAGGAGGCGAGCAGTACTTC
CASSSGGPRGGEQYF